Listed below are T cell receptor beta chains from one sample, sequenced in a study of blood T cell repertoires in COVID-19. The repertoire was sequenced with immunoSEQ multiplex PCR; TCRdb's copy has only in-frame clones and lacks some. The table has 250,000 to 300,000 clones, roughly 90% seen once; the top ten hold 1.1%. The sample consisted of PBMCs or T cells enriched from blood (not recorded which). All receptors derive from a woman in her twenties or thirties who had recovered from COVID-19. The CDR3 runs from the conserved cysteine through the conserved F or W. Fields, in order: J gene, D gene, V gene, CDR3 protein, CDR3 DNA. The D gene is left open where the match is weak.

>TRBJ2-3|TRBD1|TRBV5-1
CASSLGQTSTDTQYF
TGCGCCAGCAGCCTGGGACAGACTAGCACAGATACGCAGTATTTT
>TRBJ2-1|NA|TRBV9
CASSVLPGRRSNEQFF
TGTGCCAGCAGCGTACTTCCTGGGCGACGAAGCAATGAGCAGTTCTTC
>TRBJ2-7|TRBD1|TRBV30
CAWSSDRGSEQYF
TGTGCCTGGAGTTCGGACAGGGGTTCCGAGCAGTACTTC
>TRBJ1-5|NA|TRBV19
CASSSVDSNQPQHF
TGTGCCAGTAGTAGCGTAGATAGCAATCAGCCCCAGCATTTT
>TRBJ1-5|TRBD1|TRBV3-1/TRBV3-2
CASSHRGGGQPQHF
TGTGCCAGCAGCCACCGCGGAGGGGGCCAGCCCCAGCATTTT
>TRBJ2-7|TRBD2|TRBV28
CASSSQREGYEQYF
TGTGCCAGCAGTAGCCAGCGGGAGGGTTACGAGCAGTACTTC
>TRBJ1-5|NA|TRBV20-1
CSASAPVGGRNQPQHF
TGCAGTGCTAGTGCCCCGGTGGGAGGACGCAATCAGCCCCAGCATTTT
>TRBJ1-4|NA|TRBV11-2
CASSLGDEKLFF
TGTGCCAGCAGCTTGGGAGATGAAAAACTGTTTTTT
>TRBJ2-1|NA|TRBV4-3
CASSLDFGSYNEQFF
TGCGCCAGCAGCCTAGACTTCGGGTCCTACAATGAGCAGTTCTTC
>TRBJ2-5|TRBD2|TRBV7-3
CASSLNPGGSETQYF
TGTGCCAGCAGCTTAAATCCGGGGGGGTCGGAGACCCAGTACTTC
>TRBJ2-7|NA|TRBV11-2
CASSLSGEQYF
TGTGCCAGCAGCTTATCCGGCGAGCAGTACTTC
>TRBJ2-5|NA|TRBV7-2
CASSLAGWHQETQYF
TGTGCCAGCAGCTTGGCAGGGTGGCACCAAGAGACCCAGTACTTC
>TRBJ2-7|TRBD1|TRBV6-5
CASSRGQIDEQYF
TGTGCCAGCAGTAGGGGACAGATCGACGAGCAGTACTTC
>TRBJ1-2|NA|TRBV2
CASIPGTNYGYTF
TGTGCCAGCATACCGGGTACTAACTATGGCTACACCTTC
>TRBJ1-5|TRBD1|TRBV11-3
CASSLLSYGTGGCQPQHF
TGTGCCAGCAGCTTATTGTCTTACGGGACAGGGGGTTGTCAGCCCCAGCATTTT
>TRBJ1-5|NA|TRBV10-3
CATKWGGESNQPQHF
TGTGCAACCAAATGGGGCGGGGAAAGCAATCAGCCCCAGCATTTT
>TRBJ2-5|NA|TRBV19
CASSIRPGGETQYF
TGTGCCAGTAGTATTCGGCCGGGCGGGGAGACCCAGTACTTC
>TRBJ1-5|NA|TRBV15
CATSRPGGSNQPQHF
TGTGCCACCAGCAGACCGGGAGGTAGCAATCAGCCCCAGCATTTT
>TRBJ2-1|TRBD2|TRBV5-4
CASSLTSDRISEQFF
TGTGCCAGCAGCTTGACTAGCGATAGGATCAGTGAGCAGTTCTTC
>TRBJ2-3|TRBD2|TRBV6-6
CASSLPIAGGTTDTQYF
TGTGCCAGCAGTCTCCCTATAGCGGGAGGGACGACAGATACGCAGTATTTT